This TCR beta chain is drawn from a study of spatial heterogeneity in lung cancer. On the study more broadly: When follow-up PBMC samples existed, they were sequenced (at a median of about two years after resection).

Unmatched junction bases numbered 7, after V lost 3 bases and J lost 0 bases. Germline V CDR1 and CDR2: LGHNA, YSLEER. This CDR3 has 16 amino acids. A unique molecular identifier was carried by every single TCR cDNA molecule. TCRdb re-called the 5' RACE reads with MiXCR, one entry per CDR3 protein. The sample gives 9,500 to 12,000 distinct CDR3 sequences, 10% of which show up once; approximately 36% is in the top ten. Time point of the sample: blood at routine non-recurrence follow-up after resection. This clonotype was seen at least ten times. This sequence originates from a female donor with early-stage non-small cell lung cancer. The specimen was PBMCs, collected at follow-up. This chain uses TRBV4-3 with TRBJ2-7, with TRBD2 identical over 8 bases. In DNA form, the CDR3 reads TGCGCCAGCAGCCAGATACTAGCGGAAAGCTCCTACGAGCAGTACTTC. Translated, it gives CASSQILAESSYEQYF.